The 2 T cell receptor beta chains below were found in one sample sequenced in a study of T cell responses to AZD1222 COVID-19 vaccine. Libraries were prepared by immunoSEQ multiplex PCR; TCRdb keeps only in-frame clonotypes and omits some of them. The sample shows 130,000 to 150,000 clones, under 95% of them seen only once. Sequencing used peripheral blood, obtained on day 0 of AZD1222 vaccination. These receptors all come from an adult in good health.

The chain links TRBV21-1 to TRBJ1-5; the table's D call TRBD1 went unverified against the DNA. TRBV21-1 is listed as a pseudogene. The CDR3 has 16 amino acids. This CDR3 reads CASSPGGHRGLQPQHF. The CDR3 nucleotides are TGTGCCAGCAGTCCCGGGGGCCACAGGGGGCTTCAGCCCCAGCATTTT.

The V gene is TRBV10-3, the J gene TRBJ1-2, with D possibly being TRBD1 (5 bases). The CDR3 is made up of 14 amino acids. Per the germline V gene, CDR1 is ENHRY and CDR2 is SYGVKD. Trimming took off 6 bases at V and 7 bases at J, with 18 bases between the two ends. This CDR3 is CAIRSFTGRVGYTF. Here the CDR3 DNA reads TGTGCCATCAGATCATTTACGGGGCGGGTTGGCTACACCTTC.